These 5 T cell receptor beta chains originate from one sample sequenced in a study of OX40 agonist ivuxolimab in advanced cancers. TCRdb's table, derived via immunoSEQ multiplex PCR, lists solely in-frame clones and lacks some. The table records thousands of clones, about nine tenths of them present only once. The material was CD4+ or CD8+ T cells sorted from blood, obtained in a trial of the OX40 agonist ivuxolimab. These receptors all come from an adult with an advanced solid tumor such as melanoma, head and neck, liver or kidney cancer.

The chain's CDR3 is CASSETSGIKFGKLFF. The DNA of the CDR3 is TGTGCCAGCAGTGAAACCTCCGGGATCAAATTCGGAAAACTGTTTTTT. The chain recombines TRBV2 with TRBJ1-4; no reliable D call. Germline V gene sequence: CDR1 SNHLY, CDR2 FYNNEI. The length of the CDR3 is 16 residues. The V end was cut by 2 bases, the J end by 10 bases, with 20 bases between.

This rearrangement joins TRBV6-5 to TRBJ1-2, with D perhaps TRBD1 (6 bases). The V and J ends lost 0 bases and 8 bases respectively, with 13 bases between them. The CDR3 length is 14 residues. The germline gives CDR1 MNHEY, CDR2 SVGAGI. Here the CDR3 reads CASSYSGQGGGYTF. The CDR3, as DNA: TGTGCCAGCAGTTACTCGGGACAAGGGGGAGGCTACACCTTC.

CDR3 sequence reads: CASSSDIAGANVLTF. CDR3 DNA: TGTGCCAGCAGCTCGGACATAGCTGGGGCCAACGTCCTGACTTTC. The genes are TRBV9 and TRBJ2-6; maybe TRBD1 (5 bases). In germline, CDR1 is SGDLS, CDR2 YYNGEE. V was shortened by 4 bases and J by 2 bases, with 10 bases between the two germline ends. This CDR3 is 15 amino acids long.

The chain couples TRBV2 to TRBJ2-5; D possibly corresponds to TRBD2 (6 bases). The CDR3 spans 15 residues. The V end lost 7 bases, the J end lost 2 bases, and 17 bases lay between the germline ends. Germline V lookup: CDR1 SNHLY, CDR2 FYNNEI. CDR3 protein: CASTLTRGAQETQYF. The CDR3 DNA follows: TGTGCCAGCACTTTGACTAGGGGCGCACAAGAGACCCAGTACTTC.

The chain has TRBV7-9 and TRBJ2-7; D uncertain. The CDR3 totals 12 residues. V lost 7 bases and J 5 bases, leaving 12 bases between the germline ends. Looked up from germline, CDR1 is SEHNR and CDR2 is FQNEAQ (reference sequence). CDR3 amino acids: CASTLAKNEQYF. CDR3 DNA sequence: TGTGCCAGCACCCTCGCAAAAAACGAGCAGTACTTC.